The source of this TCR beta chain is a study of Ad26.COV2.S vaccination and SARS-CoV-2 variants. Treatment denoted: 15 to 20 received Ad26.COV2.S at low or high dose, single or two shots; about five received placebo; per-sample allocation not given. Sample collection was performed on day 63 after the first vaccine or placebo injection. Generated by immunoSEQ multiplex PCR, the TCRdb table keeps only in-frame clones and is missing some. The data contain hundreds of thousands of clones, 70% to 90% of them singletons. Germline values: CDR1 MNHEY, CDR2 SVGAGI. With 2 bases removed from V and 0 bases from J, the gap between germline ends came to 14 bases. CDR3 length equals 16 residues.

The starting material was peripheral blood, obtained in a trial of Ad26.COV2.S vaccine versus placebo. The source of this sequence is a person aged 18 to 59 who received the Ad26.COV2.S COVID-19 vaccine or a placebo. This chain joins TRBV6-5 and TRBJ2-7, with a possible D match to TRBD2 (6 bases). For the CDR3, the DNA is TGTGCCAGCAGTTACGGAGCGGGCACTCTCTCCTACGAGCAGTACTTC. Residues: CASSYGAGTLSYEQYF.